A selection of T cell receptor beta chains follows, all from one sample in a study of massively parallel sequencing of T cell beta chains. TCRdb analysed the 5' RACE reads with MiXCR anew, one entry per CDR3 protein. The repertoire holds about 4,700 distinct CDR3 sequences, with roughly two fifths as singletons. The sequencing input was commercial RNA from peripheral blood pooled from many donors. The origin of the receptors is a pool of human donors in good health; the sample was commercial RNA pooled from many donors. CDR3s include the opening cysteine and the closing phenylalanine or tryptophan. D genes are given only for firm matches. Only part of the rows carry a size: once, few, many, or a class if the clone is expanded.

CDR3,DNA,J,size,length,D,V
CASSLGGPQETQYF,TGTGCCAGCAGCTTAGGAGGACCTCAAGAGACCCAGTACTTC,TRBJ2-5,few,14,-,TRBV11-3
CASSSGNEQYF,TGTGCCAGCAGCTCCGGCAACGAGCAGTACTTC,TRBJ2-7,-,11,-,TRBV7-7
CASSKTVEAFF,TGTGCCAGCAGCAAAACAGTGGAAGCTTTCTTT,TRBJ1-1,-,11,-,TRBV12-3/TRBV12-4
CASSPTGVPGYGYTF,TGTGCCAGCAGTCCGACAGGGGTACCGGGCTATGGCTACACCTTC,TRBJ1-2,-,15,TRBD1,TRBV25-1
CSVAQGASEQFF,TGCAGCGTTGCCCAGGGGGCAAGTGAGCAGTTCTTC,TRBJ2-1,-,12,TRBD1,TRBV29-1
CSASGQGEVYEQYF,TGCAGTGCTAGCGGACAGGGAGAAGTTTACGAGCAGTACTTC,TRBJ2-7,-,14,TRBD1,TRBV20-1
CASSPQDPGIGELFF,TGTGCCAGCAGTCCCCAGGACCCGGGGATCGGGGAGCTGTTTTTT,TRBJ2-2,-,15,-,TRBV6-4
CSAPRGAGEQFF,TGCAGTGCCCCTCGAGGGGCTGGTGAGCAGTTCTTC,TRBJ2-1,-,12,-,TRBV20-1
CSVLDGEAFF,TGCAGCGTTCTCGACGGTGAAGCTTTCTTT,TRBJ1-1,large,10,-,TRBV29-1
CSATGMGIYNEQFF,TGCAGTGCTACCGGTATGGGGATTTACAATGAGCAGTTCTTC,TRBJ2-1,few,14,-,TRBV20-1
CASSRPGLQETQYF,TGTGCCAGCAGCCGACCGGGACTTCAAGAGACCCAGTACTTC,TRBJ2-5,few,14,-,TRBV4-2
CSAAGTGVYEQYF,TGCAGTGCCGCCGGGACAGGGGTCTACGAGCAGTACTTC,TRBJ2-7,few,13,TRBD1,TRBV20-1
CASSLGGTVSSYEQYF,TGTGCCAGCAGCTTAGGAGGGACGGTGAGCTCCTACGAGCAGTACTTC,TRBJ2-7,few,16,-,TRBV13
CSVEGPGGTDTQYF,TGCAGCGTTGAAGGTCCGGGGGGCACAGATACGCAGTATTTT,TRBJ2-3,large,14,-,TRBV29-1
CSVDGISESPLHF,TGCAGCGTGGATGGAATAAGTGAATCACCCCTCCACTTT,TRBJ1-6,few,13,-,TRBV29-1
CSVEPGNNSGYTF,TGCAGCGTTGAACCAGGGAATAACTCTGGCTACACCTTC,TRBJ1-2,-,13,-,TRBV29-1
CASSYEGRHNSPLHF,TGTGCCAGCAGTTACGAAGGACGGCATAATTCACCCCTCCACTTT,TRBJ1-6,-,15,-,TRBV6-2/TRBV6-3
CSVASRSYNEQFF,TGCAGCGTCGCCTCCCGCTCCTACAATGAGCAGTTCTTC,TRBJ2-1,few,13,-,TRBV29-1
CASSSGSSYNSPLHF,TGTGCCAGCAGCTCGGGGAGCTCCTATAATTCACCCCTCCACTTT,TRBJ1-6,-,15,-,TRBV7-1
CSARDQTANQPQHF,TGCAGTGCTAGAGATCAGACAGCCAATCAGCCCCAGCATTTT,TRBJ1-5,few,14,-,TRBV20-1
CASSKLGDTQYF,TGTGCCAGCAGCAAGCTCGGGGATACGCAGTATTTT,TRBJ2-3,few,12,-,TRBV21-1
CASSQRRDGYTF,TGTGCCAGCAGTCAGAGGAGGGATGGCTACACCTTC,TRBJ1-2,few,12,-,TRBV5-6
CASSLGWTGREQYF,TGTGCCAGCAGCTTAGGGTGGACAGGGCGCGAGCAGTACTTC,TRBJ2-7,-,14,TRBD1,TRBV7-6
CASSWGRPTEAFF,TGTGCCAGCAGTTGGGGACGGCCAACTGAAGCTTTCTTT,TRBJ1-1,-,13,-,TRBV7-2
CASSLKVQETQYF,TGCGCCAGCAGCTTGAAAGTTCAGGAGACCCAGTACTTC,TRBJ2-5,-,13,-,TRBV5-1
CSVRDYTSGNTMYF,TGCAGCGTCCGGGACTATACCTCTGGAAACACCATGTATTTT,TRBJ1-3,-,14,-,TRBV29-1
CASSLGTTDTQYF,TGTGCCAGCAGCTTGGGGACTACAGATACGCAGTATTTT,TRBJ2-3,once,13,-,TRBV5-4
CASSPGQGNTGELFF,TGTGCCAGCAGCCCGGGACAGGGGAACACCGGGGAGCTGTTTTTT,TRBJ2-2,-,15,TRBD1,TRBV4-2
CSARSGPRRPQHF,TGCAGTGCTAGGTCCGGCCCGCGACGGCCCCAGCATTTT,TRBJ1-5,few,13,-,TRBV20-1
CSAPGLAEDTQYF,TGCAGTGCTCCGGGACTAGCAGAAGATACGCAGTATTTT,TRBJ2-3,-,13,TRBD2,TRBV20-1
CASSVRDRGHEQYF,TGTGCCAGCAGCGTCCGGGACAGGGGCCACGAGCAGTACTTC,TRBJ2-7,-,14,TRBD1,TRBV9
CSARLGRTYGYTF,TGCAGTGCTAGACTCGGCAGGACGTATGGCTACACCTTC,TRBJ1-2,-,13,-,TRBV20-1
CASSLRGQMQYF,TGTGCCAGCAGCCTCAGGGGACAGATGCAGTATTTT,TRBJ2-3,-,12,TRBD1,TRBV4-2
CASSSTVNTEAFF,TGTGCCAGCAGTTCGACAGTGAACACTGAAGCTTTCTTT,TRBJ1-1,-,13,-,TRBV28
CASRDSGANVLTF,TGTGCCAGCAGGGACTCTGGGGCCAACGTCCTGACTTTC,TRBJ2-6,few,13,-,TRBV6-4
CASSYRGTDTQYF,TGTGCCAGCAGTTACAGGGGAACAGATACGCAGTATTTT,TRBJ2-3,-,13,TRBD1,TRBV27
CSADPYNEQFF,TGCAGTGCCGACCCCTACAATGAGCAGTTCTTC,TRBJ2-1,-,11,-,TRBV20-1
CSAGQPNTEAFF,TGCAGTGCCGGACAGCCGAACACTGAAGCTTTCTTT,TRBJ1-1,few,12,-,TRBV20-1
CASSNQGVPNEQFF,TGTGCCAGTAGTAATCAGGGGGTGCCCAATGAGCAGTTCTTC,TRBJ2-1,once,14,TRBD1,TRBV19
CASSLHTYEQYF,TGTGCCAGCAGCTTGCATACCTACGAGCAGTACTTC,TRBJ2-7,once,12,-,TRBV7-6
CSVEAFRNTEAFF,TGCAGCGTTGAAGCATTTAGGAACACTGAAGCTTTCTTT,TRBJ1-1,large,13,-,TRBV29-1
CASSPRQGIDTEAFF,TGTGCCAGCTCACCTAGACAGGGAATCGACACTGAAGCTTTCTTT,TRBJ1-1,few,15,TRBD1,TRBV18
CASSRMNTEAFF,TGTGCCAGCAGCCGGATGAACACTGAAGCTTTCTTT,TRBJ1-1,-,12,-,TRBV11-2
CASSLYTQGKTQYF,TGTGCCAGCAGCTTATATACGCAGGGGAAGACCCAGTACTTC,TRBJ2-5,-,14,-,TRBV7-4
CASRPRGPGEQFF,TGTGCCAGCAGGCCCAGGGGGCCTGGGGAGCAGTTCTTC,TRBJ2-1,-,13,TRBD1,TRBV28
CASSYGQIHQPQHF,TGTGCCAGCAGTTACGGGCAGATCCATCAGCCCCAGCATTTT,TRBJ1-5,-,14,-,TRBV6-7
CSAPGTTAYEQYF,TGCAGTGCCCCCGGGACAACAGCCTACGAGCAGTACTTC,TRBJ2-7,-,13,-,TRBV20-1
CASSRDIENQPQHF,TGTGCCAGCAGCCGGGACATAGAAAATCAGCCCCAGCATTTT,TRBJ1-5,-,14,-,TRBV4-2
CASSLTEGPQYF,TGTGCCAGCAGCTTAACGGAGGGGCCCCAGTACTTC,TRBJ2-5,-,12,-,TRBV7-3
CASSQVTGTAETQYF,TGCGCCAGCAGCCAAGTTACCGGGACAGCCGAGACCCAGTACTTC,TRBJ2-5,few,15,TRBD1,TRBV4-1
CSAFPGNTEAFF,TGCAGTGCTTTCCCCGGGAACACTGAAGCTTTCTTT,TRBJ1-1,-,12,-,TRBV20-1